This TCR beta chain was sequenced for a study of naive and memory T cell subsets. This clonotype turned up a few times. Two oligonucleotides, mixed equimolar, formed the beta constant-region primer covering TRBC1 and TRBC2. Ligated cDNA was amplified by four rounds of PCR with nested alpha and beta constant-region primers and SP2. TCRdb fed the UMI-ligation and nested PCR reads into MiXCR, producing one record per CDR3 protein. Among 130,000 or so distinct CDR3 sequences listed, around a third were seen once. The CDR3 is 16 residues long. The V end lost 6 bases, the J end lost 6 bases, and 21 bases lay between the germline ends. The germline CDR1 and CDR2 sequences are MNHEY and SVGAGI.

This chain connects TRBV6-5 to TRBJ1-5; D may be TRBD1 (5 bases). This sequence originates from a human donor in good health. Sequenced input: central memory CD4+ T cells from blood. The CDR3 region is CASRSGGGGGVQPQHF. The CDR3 nucleotides are TGTGCCAGCAGATCAGGTGGGGGGGGAGGCGTTCAGCCCCAGCATTTT.